These 10 T cell receptor beta chains came from one sample sequenced in a study of CD8 T cells in Susac syndrome. It was with random hexamers that about 0.45 to 1 ug RNA was reverse transcribed. One entry per CDR3 protein, called by TCRdb with MiXCR from the immunoSEQ multiplex PCR reads. In the table there are approximately 150,000 distinct CDR3 sequences, under 95% of which are singletons. Input material: CD4+ T cells from PBMCs. The receptor set was obtained from a human donor with multiple sclerosis.

The rearrangement links TRBV18 to TRBJ2-2; D ambiguous. The CDR3 totals 12 residues. V was shortened by 6 bases and J by 5 bases, with 7 bases between the two germline ends. Germline V gene sequence: CDR1 KGHSH, CDR2 LQKENI. The CDR3 loop reads CASSGETGELFF. In nucleotides, the CDR3 is TGTGCCAGCTCGGGTGAAACCGGGGAGCTGTTTTTT.

This sequence joins TRBV12-3 or TRBV12-4 and TRBJ1-6, with 7 bases matching TRBD1. V dropped 5 bases and J dropped 10; count of bases not matched to a gene: 8. The CDR3 is made up of 14 amino acids. CDR3 in DNA: TGTGCCAGCAGTCCCGCGGGACAGTCCTCACCCCTCCACTTT. Protein product: CASSPAGQSSPLHF.

The chain employs TRBV20-1 and TRBJ2-3; the match to TRBD1 covers 7 bases. Looked up from germline, CDR1 is DFQATT and CDR2 is SNEGSKA (reference sequence). The CDR3 extends over 14 amino acids. V shed 6 bases and J 4 bases; nucleotides not matched to a gene: 10. CDR3 residues: CSALSSQGADTQYF. CDR3 in DNA: TGCAGTGCCTTGTCCAGTCAGGGGGCAGATACGCAGTATTTT.

The J gene is TRBJ2-1, the V gene TRBV7-2, with a tentative D call TRBD2 (6 bases). Germline assignment: CDR1 SGHTA and CDR2 FQGNSA. Trimming took off 5 bases at V and 7 bases at J, with 21 bases between the two ends. The CDR3 runs 16 residues. CDR3 in amino acids: CASSLRGGVRGNEQFF. CDR3 sequence (DNA): TGTGCCAGCAGCCTCCGGGGCGGGGTCCGTGGGAATGAGCAGTTCTTC. Complete variable domain (other parts from reference TRBV7-2 and TRBJ2-1): GAGVSQSPSNKVTEKGKDVELRCDPISGHTALYWYRQSLGQGLEFLIYFQGNSAPDKSGLPSDRFSAERTGGSVSTLTIQRTQQEDSAVYLCASSLRGGVRGNEQFFGPGTRLTVL.

This chain links TRBV28 with TRBJ2-3, with D perhaps matching TRBD1 (6 bases). Looked up from germline, CDR1 is MDHEN and CDR2 is SYDVKM. V was shortened by 4 bases and J by 4 bases, with 18 bases between the two germline ends. This CDR3 spans 16 amino acids. CDR3 residues: CASSSPSTGSPDTQYF. The CDR3 DNA is TGTGCCAGCAGTTCCCCCTCGACAGGCTCTCCAGATACGCAGTATTTT.

This chain uses TRBV6-6 with TRBJ1-1; perhaps TRBD1 as D (6 bases). The germline gives CDR1 MNHNY, CDR2 SVGAGI (reference sequence). V was trimmed by 6 bases and J by 5 bases, leaving 19 bases between them. CDR3 length: 15 amino acids. CDR3 amino acids: CASSPLGGKETEAFF. As DNA, the CDR3 is TGTGCCAGCAGCCCGTTAGGGGGAAAGGAAACTGAAGCTTTCTTT.

The rearrangement uses TRBV28 and TRBJ2-5; 7 bases align to TRBD2. CDR1 and CDR2 (germline): MDHEN, SYDVKM. With V trimmed by 8 bases and J by 1 base, 4 bases remained unmatched. This CDR3 has 13 residues. Written as DNA, the CDR3 is TGTGCCAGCGTCCCGGGGGGCCAAGAGACCCAGTACTTC. Protein sequence: CASVPGGQETQYF.

The chain carries TRBV5-1 and TRBJ2-7, with a tentative D call TRBD1 (7 bases). The germline gives CDR1 SGHRS, CDR2 YFSETQ. V was shortened by 2 bases and J by 2 bases, with 14 bases between the two germline ends. This CDR3 is 15 amino acids long. CDR3 region: CASSFEQGGTYEQYF. The CDR3 DNA follows: TGCGCCAGCAGCTTTGAGCAGGGGGGAACCTACGAGCAGTACTTC.

J is TRBJ1-3 and V is TRBV5-1; TRBD1 is a possible D gene (6 bases). V was clipped by 4 bases and J by 4 bases, with 6 bases between them. The length of the CDR3 is 12 residues. Germline-derived CDR1 and CDR2 are SGHRS and YFSETQ. The CDR3 region has the DNA TGCGCCAGCAGCCAGGGGGGAAACACCATATATTTT. Translated: CASSQGGNTIYF.

The chain recombines TRBV24-1 with TRBJ2-1; 8 bases map to TRBD1. Germline V gene data show CDR1 as KGHDR and CDR2 as SFDVKD. The CDR3 runs 15 residues. The junction had 16 bases not matched to a gene; V was cut back by 3 bases and J by 16 bases. CDR3 amino acids: CATSDRLPGQEGPFF. CDR3 in DNA: TGTGCCACCAGTGATCGCTTACCGGGACAGGAAGGTCCTTTCTTC.